The rows below give T cell receptor beta chains drawn from one sample of a study of cytomegalovirus exposure and HLA in healthy donors. Assay used: immunoSEQ multiplex PCR; TCRdb lists only in-frame clones, some missing. Of about 160,000 clones in the sample, around 70% were seen once. The source material was PBMCs. The receptors shown here come from a man between 18 and 35 years old in good health and CMV-seropositive. Each CDR3 is given with its conserved first and last residue. D genes are given only for firm matches. Clone size is not always given. Where it is, it says once, few, many or a class for expanded clones.

.	TRBV28	TRBD1	TRBJ1-5	CASSPPTGGNNQPQHF	TGTGCCAGCAGTCCCCCGACAGGGGGGAACAATCAGCCCCAGCATTTT
few	TRBV15	.	TRBJ1-4	CATSSRGRNEKLFF	TGTGCCACCAGCAGCAGGGGACGAAATGAAAAACTGTTTTTT
.	TRBV6-1	TRBD1	TRBJ1-2	CASSEDRARGYGYTF	TGTGCCAGCAGTGAGGACAGGGCGAGGGGCTATGGCTACACCTTC
.	TRBV7-6	.	TRBJ1-3	CASSPSELSSGNTIYF	TGTGCCAGCAGCCCGAGTGAATTGAGTTCTGGAAACACCATATATTTT
.	TRBV28	TRBD1	TRBJ1-4	CASSLPKTGWGEKLFF	TGTGCCAGCAGTTTACCGAAGACAGGGTGGGGGGAAAAACTGTTTTTT
.	TRBV5-5	.	TRBJ1-4	CASSPQGNEKLFF	TGTGCCAGCAGCCCGCAGGGAAATGAAAAACTGTTTTTT
.	TRBV11-2	TRBD1	TRBJ2-4	CASSRPGQGWNIQYF	TGTGCCAGCAGCCGACCGGGACAGGGGTGGAACATTCAGTACTTC
.	TRBV9	TRBD1	TRBJ1-3	CASSLTDRGPDTIYF	TGTGCCAGCAGCCTGACGGACAGGGGGCCGGACACCATATATTTT
.	TRBV2	TRBD1	TRBJ2-5	CASSDRDSQETQYF	TGTGCCAGCAGTGACAGGGACAGCCAAGAGACCCAGTACTTC
few	TRBV7-9	TRBD1	TRBJ2-2	CASIHRGSIGELFF	TGTGCCAGCATCCACAGGGGGAGTATCGGGGAGCTGTTTTTT
.	TRBV7-8	.	TRBJ2-1	CASSLQVFSYNEQFF	TGTGCCAGCAGCTTACAGGTCTTCTCCTACAATGAGCAGTTCTTC
.	TRBV6-1	.	TRBJ2-3	CASRDRVRTDTQYF	TGTGCCAGCAGGGACAGAGTCCGCACAGATACGCAGTATTTT
once	TRBV5-1	.	TRBJ2-3	CASSDITSTDTQYF	TGCGCCAGCAGCGACATAACTAGCACAGATACGCAGTATTTT
.	TRBV27	.	TRBJ1-6	CASSSSGSHNSPLHF	TGTGCCAGCAGTTCCTCAGGGTCCCATAATTCACCCCTCCACTTT
.	TRBV5-1	.	TRBJ2-1	CASSLEASDYNEQFF	TGCGCCAGCAGCTTGGAGGCTAGCGATTACAATGAGCAGTTCTTC
.	TRBV7-9	.	TRBJ1-1	CASSSTTRGRNTEAFF	TGTGCCAGCAGCTCTACCACCAGGGGTAGGAACACTGAAGCTTTCTTT
.	TRBV6-1	.	TRBJ1-3	CASSEALGGLGNTIYF	TGTGCCAGCAGTGAAGCGCTGGGGGGGCTTGGAAACACCATATATTTT
.	TRBV19	TRBD1	TRBJ2-1	CASSNVGPGGYNEQFF	TGTGCCAGTAGTAATGTCGGGCCAGGGGGCTACAATGAGCAGTTCTTC
.	TRBV28	.	TRBJ1-2	CASSLTVPPGYGYTF	TGTGCCAGCAGTCTCACAGTTCCTCCTGGCTATGGCTACACCTTC
.	TRBV5-1	.	TRBJ1-1	CASSLARANTEAFF	TGCGCCAGCAGCTTGGCCAGGGCAAACACTGAAGCTTTCTTT
few	TRBV7-9	TRBD1	TRBJ1-1	CASSLAGTGGTEAFF	TGTGCCAGCAGCTTAGCTGGGACAGGGGGCACTGAAGCTTTCTTT
few	TRBV9	TRBD1	TRBJ1-2	CASSLGTDLYGYTF	TGTGCCAGCAGCTTAGGGACAGACTTATATGGCTACACCTTC
.	TRBV4-1	TRBD1	TRBJ2-1	CASSQDFAAGTGAYNEQFF	TGCGCCAGCAGCCAAGATTTCGCCGCCGGGACAGGGGCCTACAATGAGCAGTTCTTC
few	TRBV18	.	TRBJ2-5	CASSPGTDSGPQETQYF	TGTGCCAGCTCACCAGGGACAGATAGCGGACCCCAAGAGACCCAGTACTTC
.	TRBV10-3	TRBD1	TRBJ1-3	CAIKPGTDSGNTIYF	TGTGCCATCAAGCCCGGGACAGATTCTGGAAACACCATATATTTT
.	TRBV4-1	.	TRBJ1-6	CASSQDRMDRSSYNSPLHF	TGCGCCAGCAGCCAAGATAGGATGGACAGAAGCTCCTATAATTCACCCCTCCACTTT